Each of the 17 T cell receptor beta chains below was sequenced from the same sample in a study of blood T cell repertoires in COVID-19. Assay: immunoSEQ multiplex PCR; the TCRdb copy retains only in-frame clones and omits some. This table holds about 410,000 clones, around 89% found once. The sample was peripheral blood. The receptor source for this set is a woman aged 40 to 49 with COVID-19, enrolled during active disease.

This chain links TRBV5-1 with TRBJ1-6; weak D call: TRBD1 (5 bases). V gave up 0 bases and J gave up 9 bases, with 19 bases separating them. The CDR3 is 17 residues long. Germline CDR1 and CDR2: SGHRS and YFSETQ. CDR3 nucleotide sequence: TGCGCCAGCAGCTTGGCCAGGGCAGGGCCCAATAGTTCACCCCTCCACTTT. Encoded protein: CASSLARAGPNSSPLHF.

The chain recombines TRBV15 with TRBJ1-2; possible D gene TRBD1, 5 bases. The CDR3 has 12 residues. V lost 1 base, J lost 7 bases, and 7 bases lay in between. In germline, CDR1 is LNHNV, CDR2 YYDKDF (reference sequence). The CDR3 protein is CATSRAGFGYTF. The CDR3 DNA reads TGTGCCACCAGCAGAGCAGGGTTTGGCTACACCTTC.

This clone was seen a handful of times. The gene calls are TRBV7-3 and TRBJ2-6; 7 bases line up with TRBD1. Losses at the gene ends were 4 bases for V and 0 bases for J; bases not matched to a gene: 9. The CDR3 runs to 18 residues. The germline gives CDR1 SGHTA, CDR2 FQGTGA. The CDR3 DNA is TGTGCCAGCAGCTCCTACAGGGGTAGCTTCTCTGGGGCCAACGTCCTGACTTTC. Its translation is CASSSYRGSFSGANVLTF.

V is TRBV4-1 and J is TRBJ1-2; 7 nucleotides agree with TRBD1. Trimming cost V 4 bases and J 1 base; bases outside gene matches: 6. The CDR3 sequence is 15 residues long. CDR1 and CDR2 (germline): MGHRA, YSYEKL. The CDR3 DNA reads as TGCGCCAGCAGCCGAAAGACAGGGCTTAACTATGGCTACACCTTC. Its protein product is CASSRKTGLNYGYTF.

The chain combines TRBV7-9 with TRBJ1-2; possible D gene TRBD1, 5 bases. Germline CDR1 reads SEHNR; CDR2 reads FQNEAQ (reference sequence). V lost 1 base and J lost 7, with 10 bases in between. CDR3 length: 13 amino acids. Here the CDR3 DNA reads TGTGCCAGCAGCTTAGGGACACGGAGTGGCTACACCTTC. It encodes CASSLGTRSGYTF.

About this clone itself: One junction end disagrees with the germline gene, perhaps due to a read error. V usage is TRBV6-1 and J usage is TRBJ2-1, with 7 bases lining up with TRBD1. Germline V gene data show CDR1 as MNHNS and CDR2 as SASEGT. CDR3 size: 10 residues. The CDR3 protein is CASSDGTELF. CDR3 sequence (DNA): TGTGCCAGCAGTGATGGGACAGAGCTCTTC.

This sequence joins TRBV27 and TRBJ1-5; 12 bases are a match to TRBD1. This CDR3 region has 16 residues. CDR1 and CDR2 (germline): MNHEY, SMNVEV (reference sequence). V lost 4 bases to trimming and J lost 6 bases; unmatched junction nucleotides: 7. In DNA, the CDR3 is TGTGCCAGCAGTTCCTTTAGGGGACAGGGGGCTCAGCCCCAGCATTTT. Translation gives CASSSFRGQGAQPQHF.

V is TRBV7-6 and J is TRBJ2-3; D possibly corresponds to TRBD1 (6 bases). This CDR3 region has 15 residues. Germline lookup yields CDR1 SGHVS and CDR2 FNYEAQ. V was clipped by 5 bases and J by 2 bases, with 14 bases between them. CDR3 loop: CASSMGHLNTDTQYF. The CDR3 coding sequence is TGTGCCAGCAGCATGGGACACCTCAACACAGATACGCAGTATTTT.

The J gene is TRBJ2-3, the V gene TRBV7-3, with D unresolved. Trimming cost V 3 bases and J 2 bases, with 6 bases left between them. The CDR3 spans 13 residues. Germline CDR1 reads SGHTA; CDR2 reads FQGTGA. CDR3 sequence reads: CASSFSPTDTQYF. The CDR3 region has the DNA TGTGCCAGCAGCTTCTCCCCCACAGATACGCAGTATTTT.

This chain connects TRBV5-1 to TRBJ2-7; 7 bases are shared with TRBD1. Germline V gene sequence: CDR1 SGHRS, CDR2 YFSETQ. The CDR3 spans 16 residues. The V segment lost 4 bases and the J segment 5 bases; nucleotides outside the gene matches: 15. The CDR3 DNA reads TGCGCCAGCAGCCGCGCGCCGGGACAGAAAACCGACGAGCAGTACTTC. Protein: CASSRAPGQKTDEQYF.

The chain combines TRBV25-1 with TRBJ1-1; D is uncertain. The CDR3 runs to 13 residues. V was pared by 2 bases and J by 11 bases, with 15 bases between. CDR1 is MGHDK and CDR2 is SYGVNS in the germline V gene. CDR3 loop: CASSEGEGIAAFF. CDR3 DNA: TGTGCCAGCAGTGAAGGGGAGGGTATCGCGGCTTTCTTT. Complete variable domain (other parts from reference TRBV25-1 and TRBJ1-1): EADIYQTPRYLVIGTGKKITLECSQTMGHDKMYWYQQDPGMELHLIHYSYGVNSTEKGDLSSESTVSRIRTEHFPLTLESARPSHTSQYLCASSEGEGIAAFFGQGTRLTVV.

The chain couples TRBV6-2 or TRBV6-3 to TRBJ1-5; perhaps TRBD1 as D (5 bases). The CDR3 is 15 amino acids. Germline V CDR1 and CDR2: MNHEY, SVGEGT. The V end lost 5 bases, the J end lost 7 bases, and 18 bases lay between the germline ends. The CDR3 DNA sequence: TGTGCCAGCAGTCCCCGGGGGGGGAAGGCACAGCCCCAGCATTTT. It is translated as CASSPRGGKAQPQHF.

This clone was observed a handful of times. The chain links TRBV21-1 to TRBJ2-7; TRBD1 is the table's D call, not checked against the DNA. TRBV21-1 is tagged as a pseudogene. The CDR3 covers 16 residues. CDR3 loop: CASSKVSGGFSYEQYF. CDR3 in DNA: TGTGCCAGCAGCAAAGTGTCAGGTGGATTCTCCTACGAGCAGTACTTC.

The chain uses TRBV28 and TRBJ2-2; 11 bases align to TRBD2. V shed 5 bases, J shed 6 bases, and the junction held 11 bases outside the gene matches. Per the germline V gene, CDR1 is MDHEN and CDR2 is SYDVKM. There are 17 residues in the CDR3. The DNA for the CDR3 is TGTGCCAGCAGTCCCCGACGACTAGCGGGAAACCCCGGGGAGCTGTTTTTT. Translating it yields CASSPRRLAGNPGELFF.

J is TRBJ1-2 and V is TRBV4-1; perhaps TRBD1 as D (5 bases). CDR3 length: 14 residues. Germline CDR1 reads MGHRA; CDR2 reads YSYEKL. Trimming removed 0 bases from V and 7 bases from J, with 12 bases in between. The CDR3 nucleotides are TGCGCCAGCAGCCAAGATCGGGGGTTCCGTGGCTACACCTTC. This sequence encodes CASSQDRGFRGYTF.

The chain is built from TRBV2 and TRBJ2-5; 9 bases are shared with TRBD1. Trimming cost V 7 bases and J 5 bases; bases outside gene matches: 14. Germline CDR1 is SNHLY and CDR2 is FYNNEI. The length of the CDR3 is 16 residues. The CDR3 bases are TGTGCCAGCAATAGACTAGGCCGACAGGGGGGGGAGACCCAGTACTTC. Amino acid sequence: CASNRLGRQGGETQYF. The complete variable domain, with remaining parts taken from reference TRBV2 and TRBJ2-5, reads EPEVTQTPSHQVTQMGQEVILRCVPISNHLYFYWYRQILGQKVEFLVSFYNNEISEKSEIFDDQFSVERPDGSNFTLKIRSTKLEDSAMYFCASNRLGRQGGETQYFGPGTRLLVL.

The chain joins TRBV5-4 to TRBJ1-2, with 8 bases that match TRBD1. The V gene's germline CDR1 is SGHNT and CDR2 YYREEE (reference sequence). This CDR3 has 14 amino acids. The J segment lost 8 bases and the V segment lost 4 bases, leaving 10 bases of the junction unmatched. The CDR3 region is CASSVVQGAQGYTF. The CDR3 DNA sequence: TGTGCCAGCAGCGTCGTGCAGGGGGCGCAGGGCTACACCTTC.